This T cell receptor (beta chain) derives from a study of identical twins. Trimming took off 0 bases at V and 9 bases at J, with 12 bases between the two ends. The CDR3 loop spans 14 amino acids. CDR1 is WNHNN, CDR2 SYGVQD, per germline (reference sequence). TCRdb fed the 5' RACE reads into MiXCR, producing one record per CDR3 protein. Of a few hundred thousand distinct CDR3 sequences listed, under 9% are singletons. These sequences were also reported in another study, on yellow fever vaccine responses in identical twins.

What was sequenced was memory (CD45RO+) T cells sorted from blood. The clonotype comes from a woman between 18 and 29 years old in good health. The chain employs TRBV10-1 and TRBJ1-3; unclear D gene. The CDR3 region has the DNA TGCGCCAGCAGTGAGTCCAAGGGATGGGGCACCATATATTTT. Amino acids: CASSESKGWGTIYF.